The sequence of this T cell receptor beta chain was determined in a study of beta chain features in type 1 diabetes. Points from the study as a whole: Naive, central memory and regulatory TCRB repertoires appeared more similar among patients than healthy donors. Any PCR bias toward short templates would affect both groups alike. Type 1 diabetes patients showed a moderate but significant shortening of TCRB CDR3s in all four CD4+ subsets.

The V end was cut by 5 bases, the J end by 0 bases, with 11 bases between. This CDR3 has 15 residues. CDR1 is SGHTA, CDR2 FQGNSA, per germline. With regard to this clone: Its antigen is unidentified.

Of the isolated RNA, all was reverse transcribed, and so the sequenced material was expressed TCRB transcripts. Libraries were prepared by immunoSEQ multiplex PCR; TCRdb keeps only in-frame clonotypes and omits some of them. The sample yields about 400,000 clones, roughly 12% seen once. The source material was naive CD4+ T cells from blood. This clonotype was sampled from a woman aged 18-29 years with type 1 diabetes. V is TRBV7-2 and J is TRBJ2-1; D is undetermined. Here the CDR3 reads CASSPLSGSYNEQFF. The CDR3 bases are TGTGCCAGCAGCCCCCTGTCAGGCTCCTACAATGAGCAGTTCTTC.